This entry describes one TCR beta chain. This clone's antigen is unknown. Within one base of it there is no much larger clone, and no base qualities were kept. The library was generated by 5' RACE. TCRdb records NextSeq 500 as the sequencer. Unique molecular identifiers were attached to individual cDNA molecules in the TCR library protocol so that sequencing error and PCR bias could be corrected. Both TCR alpha and beta chains were sequenced, and tight co-correlation was observed between alpha and beta sequence abundances in each sample. The paper's data handling went like this. Decombinator V4 was used to perform V gene, J gene and CDR3 annotation of TCR sequences. Expanded TCRs were defined as changing significantly between any two time points under a Poisson model with p below 0.0001. TCR abundances were normalised to the total number of TCRs sequenced per sample and expressed as counts per million. TRAV1-2 paired with TRAJ12, TRAJ20 or TRAJ33 defined MAIT TCRs, while TRAV10 paired with TRAJ18 defined iNKT TCRs. VDJdb, accessed 1 November 2021, was searched for CMV, EBV and SARS-CoV-2 annotated TCRs, with TCRs annotated for multiple antigens excluded. TCRdb reprocessed the public reads (quality trimming at Q25 with fastp, clone calling with MiXCR) and kept in-frame beta chains. A single entry per CDR3 protein holds the most common genes and DNA from its merged rows. TCRdb assigned the V and J calls; the authors' analysis was not used. This sample lists about 56,000 distinct CDR3 sequences; roughly a tenth were detected once. Clones ranked in the top ten supply around 6.3% of the sample.

Set within a cohort of healthcare workers in London, UK, this nested case-control study involved weekly PCR testing of nasopharyngeal swabs along with blood sampling. Healthcare workers were recruited between 23 and 31 March 2020, during the week of the UK lockdown, and were followed weekly for up to roughly 15 weeks. The sample comes from a study of early T cells in non-severe SARS-CoV-2 infection (dated by TCRdb to the early 2020s). For the study in its entirety: Because TCR sequencing relied on bulk RNA taken from unsorted whole blood, pairing of alpha and beta chains was not possible.

Results the study describes overall, beyond this receptor: VDJdb matching was skewed toward anti-spike CD8 responses, so virus-specific expansions were likely underestimated and private and CD4 specificities were missed.

Germline trimming: 8 bases from V, 0 bases from J; junction bases outside gene matches: 4. The CDR3 runs 14 residues from the cysteine to the phenylalanine. Only the CDR3 DNA is retained, 42 bases long and in frame from the first base. CDR1 and CDR2 are read off the germline V gene (reference sequence) as SEHNR and FQNEAQ. The sample taken for sequencing was whole blood. This sequence originates from an adult who was a healthcare worker with PCR-confirmed SARS-CoV-2 infection or an uninfected control (not recorded which). Rearrangement joined TRBV7-9 to TRBJ2-3; 8 central bases correspond to TRBD1. The CDR3 here reads CASRDRLSTDTQYF. The nucleotide sequence is TGTGCCAGCCGGGACAGGCTAAGCACAGATACGCAGTATTTT. Where the CDR3 stops, the reference TRBV7-9 and TRBJ2-3 genes take over; the full variable domain is DTGVSQNPRHKITKRGQNVTFRCDPISEHNRLYWYRQTLGQGPEFLTYFQNEAQLEKSRLLSDRFSAERPKGSFSTLEIQRTEQGDSAMYLCASRDRLSTDTQYFGPGTRLTVL.